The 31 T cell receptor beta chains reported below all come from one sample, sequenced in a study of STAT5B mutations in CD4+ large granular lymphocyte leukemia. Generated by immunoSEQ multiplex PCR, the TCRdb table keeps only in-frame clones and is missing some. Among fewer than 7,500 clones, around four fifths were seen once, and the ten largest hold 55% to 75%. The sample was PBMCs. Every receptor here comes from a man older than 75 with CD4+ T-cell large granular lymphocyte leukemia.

CDR3 region: CASSFSGVAYEQYF. In DNA, the CDR3 is TGTGCCAGCAGCTTCAGCGGGGTAGCCTACGAGCAGTACTTC. The chain couples TRBV7-8 to TRBJ2-7, with 7 bases that match TRBD2. Germline CDR1 SGHVS, CDR2 FQNEAQ. This CDR3 is 14 amino acids long. V shed 3 bases and J 2 bases; nucleotides not matched to a gene: 4. Complete variable domain (other parts from reference TRBV7-8 and TRBJ2-7): GAGVSQSPRYKVAKRGQDVALRCDPISGHVSLFWYQQALGQGPEFLTYFQNEAQLDKSGLPSDRFFAERPEGSVSTLKIQRTQQEDSAVYLCASSFSGVAYEQYFGPGTRLTVT.

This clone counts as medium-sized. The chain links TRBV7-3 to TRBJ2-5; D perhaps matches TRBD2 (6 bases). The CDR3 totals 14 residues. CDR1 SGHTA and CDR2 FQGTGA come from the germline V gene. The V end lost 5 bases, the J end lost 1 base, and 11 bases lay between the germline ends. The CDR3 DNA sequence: TGTGCCAGCAGCCTTAGCGGATCCCAAGAGACCCAGTACTTC. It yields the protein CASSLSGSQETQYF. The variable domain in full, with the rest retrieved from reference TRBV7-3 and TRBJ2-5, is GAGVSQTPSNKVTEKGKYVELRCDPISGHTALYWYRQSLGQGPEFLIYFQGTGAADDSGLPNDRFFAVRPEGSVSTLKIQRTERGDSAVYLCASSLSGSQETQYFGPGTRLLVL.

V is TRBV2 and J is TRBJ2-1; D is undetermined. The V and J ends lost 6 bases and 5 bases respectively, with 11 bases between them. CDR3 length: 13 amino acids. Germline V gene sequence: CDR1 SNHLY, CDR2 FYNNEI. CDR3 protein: CASRGLFDNEQFF. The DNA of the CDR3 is TGTGCCAGCAGAGGCCTCTTTGACAATGAGCAGTTCTTC. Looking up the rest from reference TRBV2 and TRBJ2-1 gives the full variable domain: EPEVTQTPSHQVTQMGQEVILRCVPISNHLYFYWYRQILGQKVEFLVSFYNNEISEKSEIFDDQFSVERPDGSNFTLKIRSTKLEDSAMYFCASRGLFDNEQFFGPGTRLTVL.

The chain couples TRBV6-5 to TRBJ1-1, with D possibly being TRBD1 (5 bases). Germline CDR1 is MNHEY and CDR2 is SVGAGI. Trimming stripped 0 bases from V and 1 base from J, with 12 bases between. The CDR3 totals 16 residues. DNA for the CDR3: TGTGCCAGCAGTTACTCGACAGCCATGGGGAACACTGAAGCTTTCTTT. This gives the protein CASSYSTAMGNTEAFF.

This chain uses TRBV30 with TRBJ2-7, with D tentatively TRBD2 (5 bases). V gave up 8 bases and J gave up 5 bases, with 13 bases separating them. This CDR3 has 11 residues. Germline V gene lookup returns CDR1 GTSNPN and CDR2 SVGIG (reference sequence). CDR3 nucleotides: TGTGCCCATACTAGGTCGGACGAGCAGTACTTC. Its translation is CAHTRSDEQYF.

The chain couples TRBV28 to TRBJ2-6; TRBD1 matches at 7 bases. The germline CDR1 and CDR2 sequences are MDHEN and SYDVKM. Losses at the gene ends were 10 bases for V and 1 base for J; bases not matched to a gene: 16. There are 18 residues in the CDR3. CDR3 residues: CATTVLAGGESGANVLTF. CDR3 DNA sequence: TGTGCCACCACAGTTTTGGCAGGGGGAGAATCTGGGGCCAACGTCCTGACTTTC.

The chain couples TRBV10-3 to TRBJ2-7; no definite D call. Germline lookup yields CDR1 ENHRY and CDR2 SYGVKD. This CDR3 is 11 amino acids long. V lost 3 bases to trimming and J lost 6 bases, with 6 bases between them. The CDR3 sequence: CAISDPSEQYF. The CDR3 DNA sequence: TGTGCCATCAGTGACCCTTCCGAGCAGTACTTC.

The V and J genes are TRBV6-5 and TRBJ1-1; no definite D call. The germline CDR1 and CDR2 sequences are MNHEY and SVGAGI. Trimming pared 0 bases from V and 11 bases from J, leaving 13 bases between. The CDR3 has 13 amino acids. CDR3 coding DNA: TGTGCCAGCAGTTACTCGGCGGGAGCCTATGCTTTCTTT. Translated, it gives CASSYSAGAYAFF.

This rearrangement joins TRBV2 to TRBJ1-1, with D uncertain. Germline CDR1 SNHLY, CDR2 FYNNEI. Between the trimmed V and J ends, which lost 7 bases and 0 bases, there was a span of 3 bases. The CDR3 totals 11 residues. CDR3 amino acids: CASTVNTEAFF. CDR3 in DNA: TGTGCCAGCACAGTGAACACTGAAGCTTTCTTT.

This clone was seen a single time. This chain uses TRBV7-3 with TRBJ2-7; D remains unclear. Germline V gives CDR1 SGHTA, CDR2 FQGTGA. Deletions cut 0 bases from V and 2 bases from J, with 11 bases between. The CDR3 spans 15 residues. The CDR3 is CASSLTSDPTYEQYF. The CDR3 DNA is TGTGCCAGCAGCTTAACGTCGGATCCTACCTACGAGCAGTACTTC.

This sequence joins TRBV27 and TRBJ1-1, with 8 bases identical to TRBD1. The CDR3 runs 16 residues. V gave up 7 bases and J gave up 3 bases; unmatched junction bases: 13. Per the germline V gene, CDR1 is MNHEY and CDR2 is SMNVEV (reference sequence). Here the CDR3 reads CASTPISGQGDTEAFF. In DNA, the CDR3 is TGTGCCAGCACCCCCATTTCCGGACAGGGAGACACTGAAGCTTTCTTT.

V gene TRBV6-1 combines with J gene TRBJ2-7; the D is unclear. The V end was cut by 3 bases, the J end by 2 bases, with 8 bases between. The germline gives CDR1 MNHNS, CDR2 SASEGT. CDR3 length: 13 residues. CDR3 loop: CASSEGPTYEQYF. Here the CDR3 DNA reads TGTGCCAGCAGTGAGGGCCCCACCTACGAGCAGTACTTC.

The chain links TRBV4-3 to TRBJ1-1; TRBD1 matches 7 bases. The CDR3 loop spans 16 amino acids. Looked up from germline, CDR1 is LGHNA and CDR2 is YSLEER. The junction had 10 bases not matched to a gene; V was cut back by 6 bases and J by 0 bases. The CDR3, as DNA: TGCGCCAGCAGTAACAGGGGAAGAGGTATGAACACTGAAGCTTTCTTT. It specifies CASSNRGRGMNTEAFF.

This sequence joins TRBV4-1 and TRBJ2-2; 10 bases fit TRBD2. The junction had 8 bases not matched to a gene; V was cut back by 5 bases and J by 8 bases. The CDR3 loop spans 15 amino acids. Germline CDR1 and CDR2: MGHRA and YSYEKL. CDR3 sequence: CASSSSGGMAGELFF. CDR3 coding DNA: TGCGCCAGCAGCAGTAGCGGGGGGATGGCTGGGGAGCTGTTTTTT.

CDR3 region: CASRPSGGNTEAFF. The DNA of the CDR3 is TGTGCCAGCAGACCTTCGGGCGGGAACACTGAAGCTTTCTTT. The rearrangement uses TRBV27 and TRBJ1-1; D is ambiguous. This CDR3 spans 14 amino acids. Germline V lookup: CDR1 MNHEY, CDR2 SMNVEV (reference sequence). Trimming left V 6 bases short and J 1 base short, with 12 bases between.

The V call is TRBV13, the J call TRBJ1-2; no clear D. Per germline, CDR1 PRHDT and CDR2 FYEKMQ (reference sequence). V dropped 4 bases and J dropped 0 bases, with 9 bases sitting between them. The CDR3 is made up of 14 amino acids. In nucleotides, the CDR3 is TGTGCCAGCAGCTCAGGCACCTCTAACTATGGCTACACCTTC. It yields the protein CASSSGTSNYGYTF.

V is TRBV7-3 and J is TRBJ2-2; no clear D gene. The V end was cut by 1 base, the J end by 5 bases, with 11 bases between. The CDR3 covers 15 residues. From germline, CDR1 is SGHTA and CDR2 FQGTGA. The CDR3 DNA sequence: TGTGCCAGCAGCTTAAACGTCTACGGAACCGGGGAGCTGTTTTTT. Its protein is CASSLNVYGTGELFF. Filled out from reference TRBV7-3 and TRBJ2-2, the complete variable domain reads GAGVSQTPSNKVTEKGKYVELRCDPISGHTALYWYRQSLGQGPEFLIYFQGTGAADDSGLPNDRFFAVRPEGSVSTLKIQRTERGDSAVYLCASSLNVYGTGELFFGEGSRLTVL.

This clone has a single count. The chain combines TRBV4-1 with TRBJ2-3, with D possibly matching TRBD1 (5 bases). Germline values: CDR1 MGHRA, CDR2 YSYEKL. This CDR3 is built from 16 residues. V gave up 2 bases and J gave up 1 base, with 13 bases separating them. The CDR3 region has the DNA TGCGCCAGCAGCCAAAGGACGGACATCCGCACAGATACGCAGTATTTT. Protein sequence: CASSQRTDIRTDTQYF.

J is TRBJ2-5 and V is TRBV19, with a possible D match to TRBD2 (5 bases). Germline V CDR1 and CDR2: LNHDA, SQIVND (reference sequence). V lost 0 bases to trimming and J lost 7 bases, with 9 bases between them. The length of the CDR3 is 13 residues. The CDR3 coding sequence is TGTGCCAGTAGTATAGAAAGGGCGGGGACCCAGTACTTC. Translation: CASSIERAGTQYF.

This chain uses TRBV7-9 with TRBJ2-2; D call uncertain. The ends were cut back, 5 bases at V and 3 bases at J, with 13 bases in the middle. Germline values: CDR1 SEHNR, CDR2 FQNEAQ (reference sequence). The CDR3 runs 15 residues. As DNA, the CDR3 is TGTGCCAGCAGCCCGCAAGGTATTGACACCGGGGAGCTGTTTTTT. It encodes CASSPQGIDTGELFF.

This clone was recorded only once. The CDR3 bases are TGTGCCAGCAGTCCCGAGCGGGGGAATGAGCAGTTCTTC. Residues: CASSPERGNEQFF. The chain has TRBV27 and TRBJ2-1; 8 bases fit TRBD2. The CDR3 spans 13 residues. The germline CDR1 and CDR2 sequences are MNHEY and SMNVEV (reference sequence). V shed 5 bases and J 7 bases; nucleotides not matched to a gene: 4.

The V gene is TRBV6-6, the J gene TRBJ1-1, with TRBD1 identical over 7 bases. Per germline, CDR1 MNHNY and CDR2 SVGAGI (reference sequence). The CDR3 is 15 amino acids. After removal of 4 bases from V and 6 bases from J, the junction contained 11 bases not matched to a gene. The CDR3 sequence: CASSSDRVGDSEAFF. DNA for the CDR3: TGTGCCAGCAGTTCTGACAGGGTGGGGGATTCTGAAGCTTTCTTT.

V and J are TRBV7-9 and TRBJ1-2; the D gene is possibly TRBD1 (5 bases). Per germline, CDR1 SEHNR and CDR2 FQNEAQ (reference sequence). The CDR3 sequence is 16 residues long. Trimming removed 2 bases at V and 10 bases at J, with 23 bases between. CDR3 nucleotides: TGTGCCAGCAGCTTACAGGGCCCAGGACGGGGGGATGACTACACCTTC. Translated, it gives CASSLQGPGRGDDYTF.

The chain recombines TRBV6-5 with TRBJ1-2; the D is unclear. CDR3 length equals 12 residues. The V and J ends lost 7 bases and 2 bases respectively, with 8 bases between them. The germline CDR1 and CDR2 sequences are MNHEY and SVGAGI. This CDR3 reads CASNSENYGYTF. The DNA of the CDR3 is TGTGCCAGCAATTCCGAGAACTATGGCTACACCTTC.

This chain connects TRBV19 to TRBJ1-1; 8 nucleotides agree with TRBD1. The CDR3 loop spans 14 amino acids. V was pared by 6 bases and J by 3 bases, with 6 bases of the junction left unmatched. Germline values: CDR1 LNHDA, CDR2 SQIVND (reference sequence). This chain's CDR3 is CASRQGEGDTEAFF. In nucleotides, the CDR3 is TGTGCCAGTAGACAGGGGGAGGGGGACACTGAAGCTTTCTTT.

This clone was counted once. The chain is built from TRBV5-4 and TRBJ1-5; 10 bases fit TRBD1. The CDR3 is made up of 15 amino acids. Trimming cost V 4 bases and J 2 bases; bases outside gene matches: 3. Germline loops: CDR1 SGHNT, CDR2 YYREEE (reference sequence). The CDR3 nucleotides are TGTGCCAGCAGCAAAGGGACAGGGGGCAATCAGCCCCAGCATTTT. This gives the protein CASSKGTGGNQPQHF.

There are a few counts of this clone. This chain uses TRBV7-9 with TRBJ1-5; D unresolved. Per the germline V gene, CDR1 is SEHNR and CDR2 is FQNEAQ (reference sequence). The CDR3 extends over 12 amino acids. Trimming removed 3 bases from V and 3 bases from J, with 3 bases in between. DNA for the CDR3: TGTGCCAGCAGCTTTTACAATCAGCCCCAGCATTTT. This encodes CASSFYNQPQHF.

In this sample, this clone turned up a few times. In DNA form, the CDR3 reads TGTGCCAGCGGGGAGGGGAACACTGAAGCTTTCTTT. Protein sequence: CASGEGNTEAFF. The chain links TRBV9 to TRBJ1-1, with D unresolved. CDR1 is SGDLS and CDR2 is YYNGEE in the germline V gene. The CDR3 is made up of 12 amino acids. The V end was cut by 7 bases, the J end by 1 base, with 8 bases between.

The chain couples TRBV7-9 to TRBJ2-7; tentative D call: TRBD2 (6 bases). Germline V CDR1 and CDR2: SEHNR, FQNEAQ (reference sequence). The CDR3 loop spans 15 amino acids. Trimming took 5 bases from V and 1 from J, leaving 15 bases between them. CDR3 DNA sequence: TGTGCCAGCAGCCGACTAGACACCAAATCCTACGAGCAGTACTTC. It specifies CASSRLDTKSYEQYF.

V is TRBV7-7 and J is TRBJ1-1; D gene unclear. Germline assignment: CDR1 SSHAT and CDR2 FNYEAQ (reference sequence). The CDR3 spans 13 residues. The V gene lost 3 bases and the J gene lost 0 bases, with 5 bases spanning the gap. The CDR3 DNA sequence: TGTGCCAGCAGCTTCTCAGTGAACACTGAAGCTTTCTTT. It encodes CASSFSVNTEAFF.

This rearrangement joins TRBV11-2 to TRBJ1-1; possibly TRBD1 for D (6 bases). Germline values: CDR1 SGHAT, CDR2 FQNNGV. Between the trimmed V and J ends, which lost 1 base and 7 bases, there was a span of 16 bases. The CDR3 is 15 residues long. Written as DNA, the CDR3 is TGTGCCAGCAGCTTAGTGACAGGACCATTCGGTGAAGCTTTCTTT. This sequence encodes CASSLVTGPFGEAFF.